What follows are 21 T cell receptor beta chains derived from one specimen sequenced in a study of blood T cell repertoires in COVID-19 (TCRdb year 2020). The method behind the library was the immunoSEQ multiplex PCR assay. TCRdb took this table from immuneACCESS and kept in-frame rearrangements with V and J called. Such tables lack part of the clones; where checked against another copy, unresolved V genes explain under half of the gap, and the rest is unexplained. A total of some 23,000 clones appear in this sample, around 88% of them only once. The ten largest clonotypes hold about 9.3% of the sample. Sequencing was performed on peripheral blood. These receptor sequences come from a human donor with active COVID-19. The donor label of this sample is uncertain.

The chain joins TRBV29-1 to TRBJ2-1; TRBD2 matches at 7 bases. Germline CDR1 reads SQVTM; CDR2 reads ANQGSEA. With 2 bases clipped from V and 13 bases from J, the junction kept 20 bases outside the gene matches. The CDR3 has 16 amino acids. The chain's CDR3 is CSVELASGGSIPSQFF. The CDR3 nucleotides read TGCAGCGTTGAACTCGCTAGCGGCGGATCCATCCCGTCCCAGTTCTTC.

The chain combines TRBV19 with TRBJ2-6; a possible D gene is TRBD2 (5 bases). The CDR3 runs to 14 residues. The germline CDR1 and CDR2 sequences are LNHDA and SQIVND (reference sequence). V was cut by 5 bases and J by 2 bases, with 7 bases left in between. CDR3 DNA sequence: TGTGCCAGTAGTGGGGAGACTGGGGCCAACGTCCTGACTTTC. It specifies CASSGETGANVLTF.

CDR3 protein: CASTDLGQLLDSGANVLTF. Here the CDR3 DNA reads TGTGCCAGCACCGATCTCGGACAGTTGCTCGACTCTGGGGCCAACGTCCTGACTTTC. The V gene is TRBV7-9, the J gene TRBJ2-6, with a possible D match to TRBD1 (6 bases). V was shortened by 7 bases and J by 0 bases, with 22 bases between the two germline ends. The CDR3 covers 19 residues. In germline, CDR1 is SEHNR, CDR2 FQNEAQ (reference sequence).

The CDR3 DNA follows: TGTGCCAGCAACTCACTAGCGGGAATGGATACGCAGTATTTT. Protein sequence: CASNSLAGMDTQYF. The chain employs TRBV9 and TRBJ2-3; 10 bases match TRBD2. Germline CDR1 is SGDLS and CDR2 is YYNGEE. The CDR3 totals 14 residues. Trimming at V came to 6 bases and at J to 6 bases, leaving 7 bases not matched to a gene. The variable domain in full, completed from reference TRBV9 and TRBJ2-3, reads DSGVTQTPKHLITATGQRVTLRCSPRSGDLSVYWYQQSLDQGLQFLIQYYNGEERAKGNILERFSAQQFPDLHSELNLSSLELGDSALYFCASNSLAGMDTQYFGPGTRLTVL.

The V and J genes are TRBV6-5 and TRBJ2-1; tentatively, D is TRBD1 (6 bases). CDR3 length: 13 amino acids. V was shortened by 11 bases and J by 4 bases, with 15 bases between the two germline ends. The germline V gene encodes CDR1 MNHEY and CDR2 SVGAGI. In nucleotides, the CDR3 is TGTGCCCTGAGGACAGAAGGGTACAATGAGCAGTTCTTC. This encodes CALRTEGYNEQFF.

This clone showed up just a few times. J is TRBJ2-2 and V is TRBV27; possible D gene TRBD1, 6 bases. CDR3 size: 14 residues. Germline CDR1 is MNHEY and CDR2 is SMNVEV (reference sequence). V was clipped by 5 bases and J by 5 bases, with 12 bases between them. CDR3 sequence reads: CASSLQGQTGELFF. CDR3 DNA sequence: TGTGCCAGCAGTCTTCAGGGGCAAACCGGGGAGCTGTTTTTT.

The chain is built from TRBV19 and TRBJ2-3, with D perhaps TRBD2 (6 bases). This CDR3 contains 13 residues. CDR1 is LNHDA, CDR2 SQIVND, per germline (reference sequence). V lost 6 bases and J 2 bases, leaving 9 bases between the germline ends. CDR3 nucleotides: TGTGCCAGTAGCGGGAGCCCCACAGATACGCAGTATTTT. This encodes CASSGSPTDTQYF.

The chain has TRBV19 and TRBJ1-2; TRBD1 is a possible D gene (5 bases). Germline V CDR1 and CDR2: LNHDA, SQIVND (reference sequence). Trimming cost V 6 bases and J 4 bases, with 12 bases left between them. This CDR3 has 13 amino acids. Written as DNA, the CDR3 is TGTGCCAGTAGGACCCACACAGGCTATGGCTACACCTTC. Protein: CASRTHTGYGYTF.

V is TRBV14 and J is TRBJ2-7; 7 nucleotides line up with TRBD1. V lost 5 bases to trimming and J lost 3 bases; unmatched junction nucleotides: 4. The CDR3 spans 13 residues. Germline assignment: CDR1 SGHDN and CDR2 FVKESK. In DNA, the CDR3 is TGTGCCAGCAGCTCGGACAGGATCTACGAGCAGTACTTC. Translated, it gives CASSSDRIYEQYF.

V gene TRBV7-9 combines with J gene TRBJ1-2; possible D gene TRBD1, 5 bases. The CDR3 totals 15 residues. The V end was cut by 8 bases, the J end by 5 bases, with 21 bases between. CDR1 is SEHNR and CDR2 is FQNEAQ in the germline V gene (reference sequence). The CDR3 loop is CASDPWGDSGYGYTF. Here the CDR3 DNA reads TGTGCCAGCGACCCCTGGGGGGACTCGGGGTATGGCTACACCTTC.

This chain links TRBV3-1 (or the pseudogene TRBV3-2) with TRBJ2-5; D may be TRBD2 (7 bases). The germline V gene has CDR1 LGHDT and CDR2 YNNKEL (reference sequence). V was clipped by 0 bases and J by 5 bases, with 19 bases between them. This CDR3 has 17 amino acids. The CDR3 DNA follows: TGTGCCAGCAGCCAAGACCGGGGGCGGGAGCAATCGGAGACCCAGTACTTC. Its protein product is CASSQDRGREQSETQYF.

V gene TRBV24-1 combines with J gene TRBJ2-1, with D perhaps matching TRBD1 (6 bases). The CDR3 contains 15 residues. The germline gives CDR1 KGHDR, CDR2 SFDVKD. V was cut by 3 bases and J by 8 bases, with 16 bases left in between. The CDR3 nucleotides read TGTGCCACCAGTGATCGGAGACAGGTCATCCATGAGCAGTTCTTC. It is translated as CATSDRRQVIHEQFF.

CDR3 coding DNA: TGTGCCAGCAGTGAAGCGCCACTAGAGCAGTTCTTC. It translates to CASSEAPLEQFF. The chain links TRBV6-1 to TRBJ2-1, with D unresolved. V lost 0 bases, J lost 10 bases, and 7 bases lay in between. The germline V gene has CDR1 MNHNS and CDR2 SASEGT. CDR3 length: 12 amino acids.

The chain links TRBV5-1 to TRBJ2-5, with 12 bases that match TRBD2. V trimming: 1 base; J trimming: 2 bases; junction bases outside the gene matches: 3. The CDR3 is 16 amino acids. Germline V gene sequence: CDR1 SGHRS, CDR2 YFSETQ. CDR3: CASSLLGLAGQETQYF. Written as DNA, the CDR3 is TGCGCCAGCAGCTTGTTAGGACTAGCGGGACAAGAGACCCAGTACTTC.

The table lists this clone with a count of one. The chain joins TRBV28 to TRBJ2-1, with D possibly TRBD2 on 5 matching bases. Germline V CDR1 and CDR2: MDHEN, SYDVKM. V gave up 8 bases and J gave up 13 bases, with 18 bases separating them. CDR3 size: 12 residues. CDR3 in DNA: TGTGCCAGCGGCCCGGGAACTCGGTTTCAGTTCTTC. Its translation is CASGPGTRFQFF.

This clone appeared a few times. This rearrangement joins TRBV7-3 to TRBJ1-2, with 10 bases that match TRBD1. This CDR3 has 15 residues. V shed 5 bases and J 2 bases; nucleotides not matched to a gene: 5. Germline CDR1 and CDR2: SGHTA and FQGTGA. This CDR3 is CASSPGGQGNYGYTF. CDR3 coding DNA: TGTGCCAGCAGCCCGGGGGGACAGGGGAACTATGGCTACACCTTC.

This clone was counted only a few times. This chain uses TRBV30 with TRBJ1-6; D remains ambiguous. The germline CDR1 and CDR2 sequences are GTSNPN and SVGIG (reference sequence). V was clipped by 2 bases and J by 3 bases, with 5 bases between them. The CDR3 contains 13 residues. The CDR3 protein is CAWSSYYNSPLHF. The CDR3 nucleotides are TGTGCCTGGAGTTCTTACTATAATTCACCCCTCCACTTT. Full variable domain (missing parts from reference TRBV30 and TRBJ1-6): SQTIHQWPATLVQPVGSPLSLECTVEGTSNPNLYWYRQAAGRGLQLLFYSVGIGQISSEVPQNLSASRPQDRQFILSSKKLLLSDSGFYLCAWSSYYNSPLHFGNGTRLTVT.

This chain joins TRBV7-9 and TRBJ2-1, with 10 bases identical to TRBD1. The CDR3 consists of 14 residues. Germline V gives CDR1 SEHNR, CDR2 FQNEAQ (reference sequence). V shed 5 bases and J 6 bases; nucleotides not matched to a gene: 4. CDR3 loop: CASSDGQGGNEQFF. The CDR3 DNA is TGTGCCAGCAGCGACGGACAGGGGGGCAATGAGCAGTTCTTC.

V usage is TRBV7-8 and J usage is TRBJ2-1; 11 bases align to TRBD2. This CDR3 is 17 amino acids long. Germline V gives CDR1 SGHVS, CDR2 FQNEAQ. V was pared by 5 bases and J by 0 bases, with 6 bases of the junction left unmatched. CDR3 in amino acids: CASSPLAGGSSYNEQFF. The CDR3 DNA reads as TGTGCCAGCAGCCCCTTAGCGGGAGGGAGCTCCTACAATGAGCAGTTCTTC. Supplemented by reference TRBV7-8 and TRBJ2-1, the full variable domain reads GAGVSQSPRYKVAKRGQDVALRCDPISGHVSLFWYQQALGQGPEFLTYFQNEAQLDKSGLPSDRFFAERPEGSVSTLKIQRTQQEDSAVYLCASSPLAGGSSYNEQFFGPGTRLTVL.

This clone was detected once. The rearrangement joins TRBV6-2 or TRBV6-3 to TRBJ2-3; weak D call: TRBD2 (5 bases). Germline CDR1 MNHEY, CDR2 SVGEGT. V shed 0 bases and J shed 4 bases, with 14 bases lying between them. The CDR3 runs 16 residues. The CDR3, as DNA: TGTGCCAGCAGTTACTCGAATTTGGAGGCCTCAGATACGCAGTATTTT. It yields the protein CASSYSNLEASDTQYF.

The chain uses TRBV5-1 and TRBJ2-2; a possible D gene is TRBD2 (6 bases). This CDR3 contains 15 residues. Germline V gives CDR1 SGHRS, CDR2 YFSETQ. Trimming took 4 bases from V and 1 from J, leaving 11 bases between them. In nucleotides, the CDR3 is TGCGCCAGCAGCAGGAGCGGGCAGAACACCGGGGAGCTGTTTTTT. Encoded protein: CASSRSGQNTGELFF.